This record looks at one T cell receptor beta chain sequence and its context. The antigen remains unidentified. This sample is part of a study of cytomegalovirus exposure and HLA in healthy donors. The V end lost 8 bases, the J end lost 0 bases, and 8 bases lay between the germline ends. Germline V gene sequence: CDR1 MNHNY, CDR2 SVGAGI (reference sequence). This CDR3 has 14 residues. Vbeta (60) and Jbeta (13) primers were used in the PCR. Clones were sequenced by immunoSEQ multiplex PCR, and TCRdb holds only the in-frame ones, with some missing. The sample contains under 200,000 clones, around two thirds of which appear only once. The study, taken as a whole, reports: Presence/absence analyses treated sequencing depth as roughly uniform across donors.

Material: PBMCs. The chain links TRBV6-6 to TRBJ1-6; D unclear. This clonotype originated in a man in his forties or fifties in good health and CMV-seronegative. The CDR3 DNA follows: TGTGCCAGCCGACGGAGCTCCTATAATTCACCCCTCCACTTT. Its protein is CASRRSSYNSPLHF.